Only one count was recorded for the clone carrying this T cell receptor beta chain. As yet, its antigen is unknown. Profiled with immunoSEQ multiplex PCR; TCRdb holds only in-frame clones, not every one. The sample lists around 77,000 clones, roughly 74% occurring once. These data come from a study of radiotherapy plus CTLA-4 blockade in lung cancer. Study results and caveats: Among reported predictors of response, early blood T cell clone dynamics with interferon-beta performed best. TCR clones originating in tumors grew in number in blood after radiotherapy plus ipilimumab.

This clonotype was obtained from a human donor with non-small cell lung cancer whose response to radiotherapy plus ipilimumab could not be evaluated. This specimen consisted of peripheral blood, obtained from a patient treated with radiotherapy plus ipilimumab.

The CDR3 sequence: CASGYKGQGASPFYEQYF. CDR3 nucleotide sequence: TGTGCCAGCGGCTACAAGGGGCAGGGGGCGTCCCCCTTCTACGAGCAGTACTTC. The chain uses TRBV4-2 and TRBJ2-7; 8 bases align to TRBD1. This CDR3 has 18 residues. The V and J ends lost 8 bases and 3 bases, in that order; junction bases with no gene match: 21. The germline CDR1 and CDR2 sequences are LGHNA and YNFKEQ.